Included here is one T cell receptor beta chain sequence, with context. Some clones are missing from TCRdb's copy, which holds only in-frame ones; the method was immunoSEQ multiplex PCR. The repertoire holds 250,000 to 300,000 clones, with around 87% as singletons. Germline CDR1 is GTSNPN and CDR2 is SVGIG (reference sequence). Trimming stripped 0 bases from V and 0 bases from J, with 18 bases between. The CDR3 runs to 18 residues. The sample is drawn from a study of blood T cell repertoires in COVID-19. The overall study: Samples came from the United States, Italy and Spain, spanning acute and convalescent COVID-19.

The chain is built from TRBV30 and TRBJ1-5; D is unresolved. Sequenced input: peripheral blood. The sequence came from a woman aged 55-70 years with COVID-19, enrolled during active disease. The CDR3 DNA reads TGTGCCTGGAGTGTAACGTGGGCTGTGGATTTTAGCAATCAGCCCCAGCATTTT. This codes for CAWSVTWAVDFSNQPQHF.